The sequence of this TCR beta chain was determined in a study of CD4 T cells in relation to SARS-CoV-2 and coronaviruses. Study results and limitations: SARS-CoV-2-driven expansion was significantly weaker in crossreactive than monoreactive clones.

Method: immunoSEQ multiplex PCR; TCRdb's copy keeps in-frame clones and lacks some. The sample contains over 35,000 clones, more than 60% of which appear only once. This CDR3 is built from 16 residues. V shed 0 bases, J shed 6 bases, and the junction held 3 bases outside the gene matches. CDR1 is SGHNT, CDR2 YYREEE, per germline (reference sequence). In regard to this clone: Its target is not known.

Sorted naive or memory CD4+ cells met CEF peptides for approximately ten days. This TCR came from an adult with COVID-19. Sequenced sample: memory CD4+ T cells from PBMCs, cultured in vitro. This chain uses TRBV5-4 with TRBJ2-7, with TRBD2 matching 16 bases. CDR3 DNA: TGTGCCAGCAGCTTGGCCGGGACTAGCGGGAGGGCCGAGCAGTACTTC. The encoded protein is CASSLAGTSGRAEQYF.